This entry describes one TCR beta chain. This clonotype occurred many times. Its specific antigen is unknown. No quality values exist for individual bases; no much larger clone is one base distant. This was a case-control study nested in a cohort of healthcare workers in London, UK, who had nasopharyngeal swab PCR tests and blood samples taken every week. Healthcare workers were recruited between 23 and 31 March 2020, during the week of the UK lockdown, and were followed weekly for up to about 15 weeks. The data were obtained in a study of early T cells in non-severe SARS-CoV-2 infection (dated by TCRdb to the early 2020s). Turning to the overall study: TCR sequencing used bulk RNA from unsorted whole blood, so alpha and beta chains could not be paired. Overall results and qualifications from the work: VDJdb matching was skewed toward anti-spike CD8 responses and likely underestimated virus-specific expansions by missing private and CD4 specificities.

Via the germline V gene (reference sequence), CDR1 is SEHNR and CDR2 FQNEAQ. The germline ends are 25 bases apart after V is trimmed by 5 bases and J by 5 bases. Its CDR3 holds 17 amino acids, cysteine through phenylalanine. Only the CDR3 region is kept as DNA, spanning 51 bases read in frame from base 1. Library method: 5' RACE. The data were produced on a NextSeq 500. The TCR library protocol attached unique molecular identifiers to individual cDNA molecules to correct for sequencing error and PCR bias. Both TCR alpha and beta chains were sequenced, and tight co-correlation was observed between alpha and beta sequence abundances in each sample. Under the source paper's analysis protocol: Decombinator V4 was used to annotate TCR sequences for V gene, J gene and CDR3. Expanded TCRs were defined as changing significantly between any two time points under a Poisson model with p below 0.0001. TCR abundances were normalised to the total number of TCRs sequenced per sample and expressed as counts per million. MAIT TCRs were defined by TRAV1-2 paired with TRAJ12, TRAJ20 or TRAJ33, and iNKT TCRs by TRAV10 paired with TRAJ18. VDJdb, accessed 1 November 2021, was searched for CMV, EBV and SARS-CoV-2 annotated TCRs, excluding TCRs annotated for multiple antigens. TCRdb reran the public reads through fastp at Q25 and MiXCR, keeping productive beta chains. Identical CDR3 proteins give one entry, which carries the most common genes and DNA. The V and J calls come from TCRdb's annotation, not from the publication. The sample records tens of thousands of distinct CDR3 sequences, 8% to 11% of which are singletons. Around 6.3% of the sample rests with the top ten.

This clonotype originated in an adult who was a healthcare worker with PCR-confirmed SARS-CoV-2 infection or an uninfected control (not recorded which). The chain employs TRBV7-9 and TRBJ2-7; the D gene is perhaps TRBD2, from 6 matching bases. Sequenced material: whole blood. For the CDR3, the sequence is CASSAGSWRGTDDEQYF. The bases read TGTGCCAGCAGCGCGGGAAGCTGGAGGGGTACAGACGACGAGCAGTACTTC. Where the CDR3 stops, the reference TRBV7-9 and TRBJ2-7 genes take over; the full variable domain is DTGVSQNPRHKITKRGQNVTFRCDPISEHNRLYWYRQTLGQGPEFLTYFQNEAQLEKSRLLSDRFSAERPKGSFSTLEIQRTEQGDSAMYLCASSAGSWRGTDDEQYFGPGTRLTVT.